The 5 T cell receptor beta chains below all came from one sample that was sequenced in a study of cytomegalovirus exposure and HLA in healthy donors. The PCR used 60 Vbeta and 13 Jbeta primers. Only in-frame clones appear in the TCRdb table, and some are missing; sequencing was by immunoSEQ multiplex PCR. The data hold fewer than 250,000 clones, with more than 60% observed a single time. The source material was PBMCs. These receptors came from a man aged 35-49 years in good health and CMV-seronegative.

The rearrangement joins TRBV30 to TRBJ1-3, with 9 bases that match TRBD1. Germline values: CDR1 GTSNPN, CDR2 SVGIG (reference sequence). The trim removed 3 bases at V and 8 bases at J, leaving 14 bases unmatched. This CDR3 contains 16 residues. CDR3 sequence (DNA): TGTGCCTGGAGATCACCGGGACAGGGCGTTGGCGACACCATATATTTT. Amino acids: CAWRSPGQGVGDTIYF. Drawing the rest from reference TRBV30 and TRBJ1-3, the complete variable domain is SQTIHQWPATLVQPVGSPLSLECTVEGTSNPNLYWYRQAAGRGLQLLFYSVGIGQISSEVPQNLSASRPQDRQFILSSKKLLLSDSGFYLCAWRSPGQGVGDTIYFGEGSWLTVV.

The chain uses TRBV7-3 and TRBJ1-1; 7 bases align to TRBD1. The V segment lost 5 bases and the J segment 2 bases; nucleotides outside the gene matches: 5. There are 14 residues in the CDR3. Germline CDR1 SGHTA, CDR2 FQGTGA. The CDR3 loop is CASSPQGINTEAFF. CDR3 DNA sequence: TGTGCCAGCAGCCCACAGGGGATTAACACTGAAGCTTTCTTT.

V and J are TRBV6-5 and TRBJ2-1, with a weak D call TRBD1 (5 bases). This CDR3 comprises 15 residues. Between the trimmed V and J ends, which lost 4 bases and 0 bases, there was a span of 10 bases. Germline CDR1 MNHEY, CDR2 SVGAGI. In DNA, the CDR3 is TGTGCCAGCAGTTTTCAGGGAAGCTCCTACAATGAGCAGTTCTTC. It encodes CASSFQGSSYNEQFF.

The chain employs TRBV28 and TRBJ2-1; 11 bases are shared with TRBD2. The ends lost 2 bases at V and 4 bases at J; junction bases unmatched: 1. The CDR3 is 15 amino acids. Per germline, CDR1 MDHEN and CDR2 SYDVKM. CDR3 loop: CASSLGTSGYNEQFF. The CDR3 DNA follows: TGTGCCAGCAGTTTAGGGACTAGCGGTTACAATGAGCAGTTCTTC.

This clone was recorded once. The chain couples TRBV7-2 to TRBJ2-2; TRBD1 matches 7 bases. This CDR3 is 16 amino acids long. From germline, CDR1 is SGHTA and CDR2 FQGNSA. J gave up 4 bases and V 1 base, and 6 bases lay outside the gene matches. The CDR3 region has the DNA TGTGCCAGCAGCTTAGTGGCAGGGGGTACCACCGGGGAGCTGTTTTTT. This codes for CASSLVAGGTTGELFF.